This TCR beta chain was obtained from a study of shared clonotypes between healthy human individuals (dated by TCRdb to 2020 to 2022). Background on the whole study: Three men and a couple of women, aged 18 to 49 years, made up the cohort. Between about 0.8 and 9.5 billion PBMCs per donor were obtained by leukapheresis. For each donor, three plates each were used for CD4 naive and CD4 memory, two plates were used for CD8 naive, and one plate was used for CD8 memory. Libraries were prepared and TCR repertoires were sequenced by different laboratories using diverse techniques, in order to increase sequencing depth and limit assay-specific biases. The study deeply sequenced blood TCR repertoires of about 5 healthy adults to estimate repertoire size and the extent of clonotype sharing between individuals.

Trimming takes 3 bases off V and 0 bases off J; junction bases not matched to a gene: 5. The CDR3 numbers 17 residues from cysteine through phenylalanine. Only the CDR3 DNA is retained, 51 bases long and in frame from the first base. Based on the germline V gene, the CDR1 and CDR2 sequences are MDHEN and SYDVKM. TCR CDR3 regions were amplified from genomic DNA by multiplex PCR using the deep immunoSEQ assay. For each cell subset, the extracted genomic DNA was distributed evenly across all wells of several immunoSEQ 96-well plates, and each plate served as one replicate. For sorted subsets, roughly 200 ng of genomic DNA, equivalent to 25,000 to 35,000 T cell genomes, went into each replicate PCR. The purified libraries were quantified using a Qubit 3.0 fluorometer, sized with a Bioanalyzer 2100, and then quantified again using the KAPA Library Quantification kit. Every immunoSEQ 96-well plate was sequenced on a separate single-read 150-cycle Illumina NextSeq 550 flow cell. Per the source publication's procedure: Because only junctional sequences without quality scores were contained in the immunoSEQ output, filtering matching that applied to full-length reads could not be performed. Sequences were annotated with PyIR, a Python wrapper for IgBLAST v1.9, using IMGT germline references to assign V/J genes and CDR3. Any read was removed if the V/J assignment was weak (E-value above 1e-6), the CDR3 was missing, or the read contained stop codons, out-of-frame junctions, or ambiguous translated residues. A V3J clonotype was defined by an identical inferred V gene, J gene, and CDR3 amino acid sequence. Percentage overlap between repertoires was computed as shared unique clonotypes divided by the size of the smaller repertoire. Three approaches were used to assess repertoire richness: RTK rarefaction, the Chao1 estimator, and Recon v2.1 estimates of unobserved clonotypes. OLGA was used to compute generation probabilities for all TCRbeta clonotypes that the gDNA method yielded from a few donors. The source is immuneACCESS, and TCRdb retained only in-frame sequences with V and J called. Part of the clones is not carried over; for the studies checked, unresolved V genes explain less than half of this, and the remainder is unexplained. The V and J calls and the clone size are those of that table, but D and trimming were determined from the DNA. The sample table records about 120,000 clones; about 70% of these occur just once. Roughly 24% of the sample is taken by the ten largest.

The donors were healthy, HIV-negative adults with no recently reported acute infections or vaccinations. Every donor was a Caucasian adult residing in Nashville, Tennessee, USA. CD8 memory samples combined magnetically selected CD45RO+ cells with CCR7-negative CD45RA+ effector memory (TemRA) cells. Blood was collected by leukapheresis, and PBMCs were isolated by Ficoll-Histopaque density gradient centrifugation and then cryopreserved in liquid nitrogen vapor phase. Analytical flow cytometry was used to check the purity and quantity of every magnetically sorted T cell population. From each sorted fraction, genomic DNA was isolated and quantified by UV absorbance on a Nanodrop 2000c. What the research found in general, with its limitations: Naive subsets generally had larger estimated clonotype richness than memory subsets. Only blood was sampled, and tissue TCR repertoires likely differ from those in blood. Compared with non-shared clonotypes, the clonotypes found in all four sorted-subset donors had higher generation probabilities. The small number of donors limited the genetic and exposure-history diversity represented. Across a few donors, approximately 4.9% of naive CD4, roughly 3.5% of naive CD8, about 2.3% of memory CD4, and 0.3% to 0.45% of memory CD8 clonotypes were shared. Pairwise subsampling indicated that sequencing depth was expected to affect the degree of clonotype sharing among donors. Incomplete sequencing was indicated by rarefaction of sorted-subset datasets, despite the large sequencing depth.

With regard to this clone: Its target antigen remains unknown. Per-base qualities were not stored, and no clone one base away is much larger.

Sequencing used memory CD8+ T cells sorted from blood. Interpreted using the paper, the cell subset or site label stands for: CD45RO+ cells pooled with CCR7-negative TemRA cells. This TCR was sampled from a woman aged 25 to 39 in good health. In this chain, TRBV28 is recombined with TRBJ2-6; 7 bases in between match TRBD1. The CDR3 protein sequence reads: CASSFGDSASGANVLTF. DNA sequence: TGTGCCAGCAGTTTTGGGGACAGTGCCTCTGGGGCCAACGTCCTGACTTTC.